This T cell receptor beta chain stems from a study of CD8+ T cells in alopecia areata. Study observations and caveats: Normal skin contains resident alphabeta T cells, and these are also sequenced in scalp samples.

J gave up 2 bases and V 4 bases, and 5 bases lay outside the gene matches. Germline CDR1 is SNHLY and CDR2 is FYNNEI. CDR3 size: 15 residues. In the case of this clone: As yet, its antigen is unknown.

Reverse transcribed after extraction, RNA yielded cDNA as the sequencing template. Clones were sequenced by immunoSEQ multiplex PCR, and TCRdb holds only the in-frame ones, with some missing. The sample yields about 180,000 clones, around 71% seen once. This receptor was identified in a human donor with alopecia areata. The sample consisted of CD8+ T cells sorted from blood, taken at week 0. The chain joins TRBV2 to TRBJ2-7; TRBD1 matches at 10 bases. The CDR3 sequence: CASSGRTGGPYEQYF. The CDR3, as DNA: TGTGCCAGCAGTGGAAGGACAGGGGGGCCCTACGAGCAGTACTTC.